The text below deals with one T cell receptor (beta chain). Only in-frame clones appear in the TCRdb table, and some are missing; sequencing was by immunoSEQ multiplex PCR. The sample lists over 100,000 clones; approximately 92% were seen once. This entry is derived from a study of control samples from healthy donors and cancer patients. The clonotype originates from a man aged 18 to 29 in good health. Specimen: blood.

CDR3 nucleotide sequence: TGTGCCAGCAGTTGGGGTAATGAGCAGTTCTTC. It specifies CASSWGNEQFF. The V call is TRBV27, the J call TRBJ2-1; no clear D. This CDR3 is 11 amino acids long. Trimming shortened V by 4 bases and J by 7 bases, and 5 bases separated the two germline ends. Per germline, CDR1 MNHEY and CDR2 SMNVEV (reference sequence).